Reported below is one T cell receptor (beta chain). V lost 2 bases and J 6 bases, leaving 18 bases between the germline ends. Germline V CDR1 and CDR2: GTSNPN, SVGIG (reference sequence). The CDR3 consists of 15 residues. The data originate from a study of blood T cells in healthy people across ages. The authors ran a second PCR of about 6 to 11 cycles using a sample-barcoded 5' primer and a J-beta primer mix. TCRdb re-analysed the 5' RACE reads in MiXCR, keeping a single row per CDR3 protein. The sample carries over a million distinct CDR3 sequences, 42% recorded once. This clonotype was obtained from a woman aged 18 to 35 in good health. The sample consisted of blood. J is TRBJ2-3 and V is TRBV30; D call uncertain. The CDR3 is CAWSRIHTPTDTQYF. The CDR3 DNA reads TGTGCCTGGAGTCGTATACATACACCTACGGATACGCAGTATTTT.